This is a list of T cell receptor beta chains from one sample in a study of PD-1 blockade in classical Hodgkin lymphoma. Only in-frame clones appear in the TCRdb table, and some are missing; sequencing was by immunoSEQ multiplex PCR. In the table there are 25,000 to 35,000 clones, less than 85% of which are singletons. This material consisted of peripheral blood mononuclear cells (PBMCs), taken before the second cycle of nivolumab. The receptors shown here come from a human donor with classical Hodgkin lymphoma. Each CDR3 is given with its conserved first and last residue. Fields, in order: J gene, clone size, V gene, D gene, CDR3 DNA, CDR3 protein. A D gene is named only where the DNA matches it firmly. Part of the rows lack a size; the others show once, few, many or a class for expanded clones.

TRBJ1-6,.,TRBV5-1,TRBD1,TGCGCCAGCAGCCGCTCCTTACAGGGGCAAAGAGAATCACCCCTCCACTTT,CASSRSLQGQRESPLHF
TRBJ1-3,.,TRBV9,.,TGTGCCAGCAGCGTTAATCCCGGGCCTCTCTCTGGAAACACCATATATTTT,CASSVNPGPLSGNTIYF
TRBJ1-1,once,TRBV7-2,.,TGTGCCAGCAGCCCGAACATCAACACTGAAGCTTTCTTT,CASSPNINTEAFF
TRBJ2-5,.,TRBV9,.,TGTGCCAGCAGCGTAGGGTTGGGGCAAGAGACCCAGTACTTC,CASSVGLGQETQYF
TRBJ1-3,.,TRBV5-8,.,TGTGCCAGCAGAATTTTACAGGTTTCTGGAAACACCATATATTTT,CASRILQVSGNTIYF
TRBJ1-4,few,TRBV27,TRBD1,TGTGCCAGCAGTTTAGAGTACAGGGGTTGGGAAAAACTGTTTTTT,CASSLEYRGWEKLFF
TRBJ2-1,few,TRBV28,TRBD2,TGTGCCAGCAGTACACTCAGCGGGGTGAGCTCCTACAATGAGCAGTTCTTC,CASSTLSGVSSYNEQFF
TRBJ2-1,.,TRBV6-4,TRBD2,TGTGCCAGCAGTGACTCGAGCCTAGCGGGGGGGAATGAGCAGTTCTTC,CASSDSSLAGGNEQFF
TRBJ1-4,.,TRBV11-2,.,TGTGCCAGCAGCTACGGGAGTGAAAAACTGTTTTTT,CASSYGSEKLFF
TRBJ2-1,.,TRBV19,.,TGTGCCAGTAGTAGAAACACGGGTCATCCGAGCTCCTACAATGAGCAGTTCTTC,CASSRNTGHPSSYNEQFF
TRBJ2-5,.,TRBV6-5,.,TGTGCCACCTCCATAAGGGGAGAGACCCAGTACTTC,CATSIRGETQYF
TRBJ1-2,.,TRBV6-6,.,TGTGCCAGCAGTTCCCAGACCGGGAACTATGGCTACACCTTC,CASSSQTGNYGYTF
TRBJ2-2,.,TRBV5-4,.,TGTGCCAGCAGCTTAGAAGGCGGGGAGCTGTTTTTT,CASSLEGGELFF
TRBJ2-5,.,TRBV6-1,.,TGTGCCAGCACTACAGGGTTAGAGACCCAGTACTTC,CASTTGLETQYF
TRBJ1-4,.,TRBV4-3,TRBD1,TGCGCCAGCAGCCAAGGGACAGGGGTTGAAAAACTGTTTTTT,CASSQGTGVEKLFF
TRBJ2-2,.,TRBV27,.,TGTGCCAGCAGTTGGACCGCCCCCCGGCGTGGGTACACCGGGGAGCTGTTTTTT,CASSWTAPRRGYTGELFF
TRBJ1-1,once,TRBV4-1,.,TGCGCCAGCAGCCACGGACTTGTAAGGGAGTTTGCAGCTTTCTTT,CASSHGLVREFAAFF
TRBJ2-5,.,TRBV7-9,TRBD1,TGTGCCAGCAGCCAGGACAGGGGGGAGACCCAGTACTTC,CASSQDRGETQYF
TRBJ1-4,.,TRBV5-5,.,TGTGCCAGCAGCTTGAGGGGGGCAACTAATGAAAAACTGTTTTTT,CASSLRGATNEKLFF
TRBJ2-1,.,TRBV5-1,.,TGCGCCAGCTGCCTCGACAGACTGGCCTACAATGAGCAGTTCTTC,CASCLDRLAYNEQFF
TRBJ1-1,.,TRBV10-3,.,TGTGCCATCTCCACGGGAAGCCTCCCTGAAGCTTTCTTT,CAISTGSLPEAFF
TRBJ2-3,.,TRBV19,TRBD1,TGTGCCAGTAGACACAGGGGCCTCACAGATACGCAGTATTTT,CASRHRGLTDTQYF
TRBJ1-4,few,TRBV6-5,TRBD1,TGTGCCAGCAGTCCTATCCCGGGACAGGGCGGAGAACTGTTTTTT,CASSPIPGQGGELFF
TRBJ1-5,.,TRBV30,.,TGTGCCTGGACCTCGGAAGGCAATCAGCCCCAGCATTTT,CAWTSEGNQPQHF
TRBJ2-3,few,TRBV7-8,.,TGTGCCAGCAGCCTTCGACGAACTGGACTGGGGAATGGAGATACGCAGTATTTT,CASSLRRTGLGNGDTQYF
TRBJ1-2,.,TRBV11-2,.,TGTGCCAGCAGCCTAGTGGGCGTCCTTGGGGATGGCTACACCTTC,CASSLVGVLGDGYTF
TRBJ1-1,.,TRBV7-9,TRBD1,TGTGCCAGCAGCTTGGGGACAGTGAGGGCTGAAGCTTTCTTT,CASSLGTVRAEAFF
TRBJ2-1,.,TRBV11-2,.,TGTGCCAGCAGCTTAGGGACCAATGAGCAGTTCTTC,CASSLGTNEQFF
TRBJ2-3,.,TRBV4-3,.,TGCGCCAGCAGCCAAGGTGCCAGGGGGACTAGCACAGATACGCAGTATTTT,CASSQGARGTSTDTQYF